Listed here are 22 T cell receptor beta chains from one sample, sequenced in a study of control samples from healthy donors and cancer patients (TCRdb year 2020). The protocol used for the library was the immunoSEQ multiplex PCR assay. As stored in TCRdb, this immuneACCESS dataset retains in-frame rearrangements with V and J assigned. A fraction of the clones does not appear; measured against another copy, unresolved V genes explain less than half of the discrepancy, and the remainder lacks a known reason. Here the sample has about 170,000 clones; 85% to 95% occur a single time. The ten most abundant clones make up roughly 1.3% of the sample. Sequencing used blood. The receptors were sampled from a woman aged 18-30 years in good health.

The V call is TRBV10-3, the J call TRBJ1-2; weak D call: TRBD1 (5 bases). Germline assignment: CDR1 ENHRY and CDR2 SYGVKD. V was shortened by 3 bases and J by 5 bases, with 16 bases between the two germline ends. The CDR3 runs 15 residues. The CDR3: CAISDSRGAVYGYTF. Here the CDR3 DNA reads TGTGCCATCAGTGACAGTAGAGGGGCCGTATATGGCTACACCTTC.

In this sample, this clone turned up a few times. V usage is TRBV7-2 and J usage is TRBJ1-2; TRBD1 aligns across 7 bases. CDR1 and CDR2 from the germline V gene are SGHTA and FQGNSA. This CDR3 is 15 amino acids long. Losses at the gene ends were 1 base for V and 5 bases for J; bases not matched to a gene: 7. For the CDR3, the DNA is TGTGCCAGCAGCTTAGGGGCACAGGGGAGTTATGGCTACACCTTC. This gives the protein CASSLGAQGSYGYTF.

V and J are TRBV12-5 and TRBJ2-1; tentatively, D is TRBD1 or TRBD2 (5 bases each). The V and J ends lost 0 bases and 4 bases respectively, with 25 bases between them. Germline V gene data show CDR1 as LGHNT and CDR2 as FRNRAP. This CDR3 contains 20 residues. CDR3 nucleotides: TGTGCTAGTGGTTTGGTACTCTTTGGCGAGGGCAGGGCCTTATACAATGAGCAGTTCTTC. It is translated as CASGLVLFGEGRALYNEQFF.

The CDR3, as DNA: TGTGCCAGCAGTTCGCCGAGGGGGGAGCAGTACTTC. Encoded protein: CASSSPRGEQYF. The V call is TRBV27, the J call TRBJ2-7; possible D gene TRBD1, 6 bases. Trimming took off 4 bases at V and 7 bases at J, with 11 bases between the two ends. The CDR3 totals 12 residues. Germline CDR1 MNHEY, CDR2 SMNVEV (reference sequence).

The chain links TRBV19 to TRBJ1-4, with a weak D call TRBD1 (5 bases). The CDR3 length is 16 residues. Germline loops: CDR1 LNHDA, CDR2 SQIVND (reference sequence). Trimming stripped 6 bases from V and 0 bases from J, with 14 bases between. This CDR3 is CASSIKRGSTNEKLFF. The CDR3 bases are TGTGCCAGTAGCATCAAGAGGGGTTCAACTAATGAAAAACTGTTTTTT.

The chain couples TRBV5-8 to TRBJ2-3; 7 positions match TRBD1. The CDR3 spans 16 residues. The ends lost 4 bases at V and 0 bases at J; junction bases unmatched: 8. The germline V gene encodes CDR1 SGHTS and CDR2 YDEGEE. The CDR3 reads CASSPGTAPSTDTQYF. The CDR3 coding sequence is TGTGCCAGCAGCCCCGGGACAGCTCCTAGCACAGATACGCAGTATTTT.

The rearrangement uses TRBV2 and TRBJ2-7; weak D call: TRBD1 (6 bases). The length of the CDR3 is 14 residues. Germline V CDR1 and CDR2: SNHLY, FYNNEI. Trimming cost V 4 bases and J 1 base, with 11 bases left between them. For the CDR3, the DNA is TGTGCCAGCAGTGTAGTGGGGGCGTCCTACGAGCAGTACTTC. It is translated as CASSVVGASYEQYF.

The V gene is TRBV7-8, the J gene TRBJ1-2; D possibly corresponds to TRBD1 (6 bases). This CDR3 spans 16 amino acids. The V end was cut by 0 bases, the J end by 4 bases, with 15 bases between. Germline assignment: CDR1 SGHVS and CDR2 FQNEAQ. The CDR3: CASSLAETGTIYGYTF. CDR3 bases: TGTGCCAGCAGCTTAGCGGAAACAGGGACTATCTATGGCTACACCTTC. Full variable domain (remainder filled in from reference TRBV7-8 and TRBJ1-2): GAGVSQSPRYKVAKRGQDVALRCDPISGHVSLFWYQQALGQGPEFLTYFQNEAQLDKSGLPSDRFFAERPEGSVSTLKIQRTQQEDSAVYLCASSLAETGTIYGYTFGSGTRLTVV.

The chain links TRBV5-6 to TRBJ1-5; 7 positions match TRBD1. V lost 4 bases, J lost 7 bases, and 8 bases stayed unmatched. This CDR3 comprises 14 residues. Germline values: CDR1 SGHDT, CDR2 YYEEEE. As DNA, the CDR3 is TGTGCCAGCAGCCGCAACAGGGGATTGCAGCCCCAGCATTTT. This gives the protein CASSRNRGLQPQHF. Complete variable domain (other parts from reference TRBV5-6 and TRBJ1-5): DAGVTQSPTHLIKTRGQQVTLRCSPKSGHDTVSWYQQALGQGPQFIFQYYEEEERQRGNFPDRFSGHQFPNYSSELNVNALLLGDSALYLCASSRNRGLQPQHFGDGTRLSIL.

This rearrangement joins TRBV5-1 to TRBJ1-1, with 9 bases fitting TRBD1. The CDR3 consists of 14 residues. J was trimmed by 5 bases and V by 1 base; bases with no gene match: 3. Germline V CDR1 and CDR2: SGHRS, YFSETQ. The CDR3 spells CASSLRGQGTEAFF. CDR3 sequence (DNA): TGCGCCAGCAGCTTGAGGGGACAGGGAACTGAAGCTTTCTTT.

V is TRBV2 and J is TRBJ2-2, with TRBD2 matching over 12 bases. Germline lookup yields CDR1 SNHLY and CDR2 FYNNEI. The CDR3 is 15 amino acids. The J segment lost 7 bases and the V segment lost 4 bases, leaving 4 bases of the junction unmatched. In DNA form, the CDR3 reads TGTGCCAGCAGTGCGACTAGCGGGAGTCTCGGGGAGCTGTTTTTT. Protein product: CASSATSGSLGELFF.

The chain employs TRBV11-2 and TRBJ2-7; the match to TRBD1 covers 9 bases. The length of the CDR3 is 15 residues. Germline assignment: CDR1 SGHAT and CDR2 FQNNGV. The junction had 6 bases not matched to a gene; V was cut back by 5 bases and J by 1 base. The CDR3 region has the DNA TGTGCCAGCAGCCAGGGGACAGGGATTTCCTACGAGCAGTACTTC. This codes for CASSQGTGISYEQYF.

The rearrangement links TRBV18 to TRBJ1-2; 9 bases agree with TRBD1. The germline V gene has CDR1 KGHSH and CDR2 LQKENI. This CDR3 spans 14 amino acids. V gave up 5 bases and J gave up 5 bases; unmatched junction bases: 6. The DNA of the CDR3 is TGTGCCAGCTCAACAGGGGGCGTGGGGTATGGCTACACCTTC. Amino acids: CASSTGGVGYGYTF.

The chain combines TRBV2 with TRBJ1-1; D remains ambiguous. Germline-derived CDR1 and CDR2 are SNHLY and FYNNEI. The CDR3 runs 13 residues. With 3 bases removed from V and 1 base from J, the gap between germline ends came to 6 bases. The CDR3 bases are TGTGCCAGCAGTGAGGCAGCGAACACTGAAGCTTTCTTT. The encoded protein is CASSEAANTEAFF.

This clone was seen more than once but under ten times. The chain carries TRBV6-1 and TRBJ1-2; D remains unclear. Trimming removed 0 bases at V and 3 bases at J, with 11 bases between. The CDR3 totals 15 residues. Germline V CDR1 and CDR2: MNHNS, SASEGT. The CDR3 DNA reads TGTGCCAGCAGTGAAGCGCGGACGGCCTACTATGGCTACACCTTC. Its protein product is CASSEARTAYYGYTF.

Concerning this clone: Its ends do not fully match the called genes, so a read error is possible. The chain joins TRBV5-6 to TRBJ2-7; tentatively, D is TRBD1 or TRBD2 (6 bases each). This CDR3 has 13 residues. From germline, CDR1 is SGHDT and CDR2 YYEEEE. The CDR3 DNA reads TGTGCCAGCAGCCCGGGGGCGGGACACCCATTTCGCTTC. This encodes CASSPGAGHPFRF.

V gene TRBV5-6 combines with J gene TRBJ2-7; 7 bases agree with TRBD1. CDR1 and CDR2 (germline): SGHDT, YYEEEE. This CDR3 is built from 14 residues. J lost 7 bases, V lost 4 bases, and 11 bases had no gene match. CDR3 amino acids: CASSLGQAALEQYF. CDR3 DNA sequence: TGTGCCAGCAGCCTTGGACAGGCCGCCTTGGAGCAGTACTTC.

The chain links TRBV6-5 to TRBJ1-2; possibly TRBD1 for D (6 bases). From germline, CDR1 is MNHEY and CDR2 SVGAGI. CDR3 length equals 15 residues. V was trimmed by 0 bases and J by 2 bases, leaving 10 bases between them. The CDR3 DNA follows: TGTGCCAGCAGTTACTCGGGGGCGGCGAACTATGGCTACACCTTC. The encoded protein is CASSYSGAANYGYTF.

With regard to this clone: The junction shows a germline mismatch at one end, possibly a read error. This chain links TRBV18 with TRBJ1-1; D is ambiguous. The CDR3 covers 15 residues. CDR1 KGHSH and CDR2 LQKENI come from the germline V gene. CDR3 sequence: CASSPLISLNTEAFF. CDR3 in DNA: TGTGCCAGCTCACCCCTCATATCCTTGAATACTGAAGCTTTCTTT.

The genes are TRBV4-1 and TRBJ2-2, with TRBD2 matching 10 bases. J lost 7 bases, V lost 9 bases, and 8 bases had no gene match. Germline V gives CDR1 MGHRA, CDR2 YSYEKL. The CDR3 is 14 residues long. The DNA of the CDR3 is TGCGCCAGTGGGCTAGCGGGAGCTGTCGGGGAGCTGTTTTTT. It specifies CASGLAGAVGELFF.

V usage is TRBV19 and J usage is TRBJ1-2; D remains unclear. Trimming cost V 1 base and J 4 bases, with 7 bases left between them. From germline, CDR1 is LNHDA and CDR2 SQIVND (reference sequence). The CDR3 length is 13 residues. CDR3 protein: CASSIGRTYGYTF. The DNA of the CDR3 is TGTGCCAGTAGTATAGGTCGGACCTATGGCTACACCTTC.

This clone was seen more than once but under ten times. The chain joins TRBV7-8 to TRBJ2-7, with TRBD2 matching 7 bases. CDR1 is SGHVS, CDR2 FQNEAQ, per germline. The CDR3 has 14 residues. V gave up 5 bases and J gave up 3 bases; unmatched junction bases: 7. The CDR3 loop is CASSRTRARYEQYF. CDR3 in DNA: TGTGCCAGCAGCCGGACTAGAGCCCGCTACGAGCAGTACTTC.